Below are 18 T cell receptor beta chains sequenced from a single sample in a study of T cell responses to AZD1222 COVID-19 vaccine. The table came from immunoSEQ multiplex PCR; TCRdb's copy has only in-frame clones and leaves some out. The data contain approximately 82,000 clones, about 93% of them singletons. The sample in question was peripheral blood, obtained 28 days after the second AZD1222 dose. These receptors all stem from an adult who received the AZD1222 COVID-19 vaccine.

The chain joins TRBV6-5 to TRBJ2-7, with TRBD1 identical over 11 bases. From germline, CDR1 is MNHEY and CDR2 SVGAGI. The CDR3 loop spans 13 amino acids. V gave up 8 bases and J gave up 6 bases; unmatched junction bases: 6. CDR3: CASRDRGGSEQYF. DNA of the CDR3: TGTGCCAGCCGGGACAGGGGGGGATCCGAGCAGTACTTC.

The chain uses TRBV7-2 and TRBJ1-5; D uncertain. Germline-derived CDR1 and CDR2 are SGHTA and FQGNSA. The ends were cut back, 6 bases at V and 10 bases at J, with 10 bases in the middle. There are 11 residues in the CDR3. CDR3 DNA: TGTGCCAGCAGTCTACTGGGACCCCAGCATTTT. Residues: CASSLLGPQHF.

This clone appeared once. The rearrangement joins TRBV6-6 to TRBJ1-2; a weak D match, TRBD1 (6 bases). Germline V gene sequence: CDR1 MNHNY, CDR2 SVGAGI (reference sequence). This CDR3 spans 15 amino acids. Trimming stripped 6 bases from V and 0 bases from J, with 14 bases between. This CDR3 reads CASRNQGTTNYGYTF. The CDR3 DNA is TGTGCCAGCAGAAACCAAGGGACAACTAACTATGGCTACACCTTC.

The CDR3 nucleotides read TGCGCCAGCAGCCAAGAACCGGACTCCTATGGCTACACCTTC. As protein: CASSQEPDSYGYTF. V gene TRBV4-1 combines with J gene TRBJ1-2, with D uncertain. CDR3 length: 14 amino acids. The V end was cut by 0 bases, the J end by 4 bases, with 9 bases between. Germline lookup yields CDR1 MGHRA and CDR2 YSYEKL.

The chain links TRBV12-3 or TRBV12-4 to TRBJ2-1, with 11 nucleotides matching TRBD1. This CDR3 has 13 amino acids. J was trimmed by 14 bases and V by 1 base; bases with no gene match: 4. The CDR3 nucleotides read TGTGCCAGCAGTTTAGAGGGGGACAGGGGGAAGTTCTTC. Translated, it gives CASSLEGDRGKFF.

The CDR3 nucleotides read TGCAGCGACCTGACACCGAGCACAGATACGCAGTATTTT. Residues: CSDLTPSTDTQYF. V and J are TRBV29-1 and TRBJ2-3; D is undetermined. Germline V CDR1 and CDR2: SQVTM, ANQGSEA. The CDR3 covers 13 residues. V was shortened by 7 bases and J by 0 bases, with 11 bases between the two germline ends.

This chain connects TRBV6-6 to TRBJ2-2; 9 positions agree with TRBD1. V lost 6 bases and J lost 3; bases outside the gene matches: 5. The CDR3 sequence is 15 residues long. The germline gives CDR1 MNHNY, CDR2 SVGAGI (reference sequence). For the CDR3, the DNA is TGTGCCAGCAGGGGGACAGGGCGGGACACCGGGGAGCTGTTTTTT. Its protein is CASRGTGRDTGELFF.

The CDR3 reads CATNKQGTNTEAFF. The CDR3 DNA follows: TGTGCCACAAACAAGCAGGGTACGAACACTGAAGCTTTCTTT. This chain joins TRBV7-2 and TRBJ1-1; a possible D gene is TRBD1 (5 bases). Germline CDR1 SGHTA, CDR2 FQGNSA. The V end lost 10 bases, the J end lost 1 base, and 16 bases lay between the germline ends. The CDR3 runs 14 residues. Supplemented by reference TRBV7-2 and TRBJ1-1, the full variable domain reads GAGVSQSPSNKVTEKGKDVELRCDPISGHTALYWYRQSLGQGLEFLIYFQGNSAPDKSGLPSDRFSAERTGGSVSTLTIQRTQQEDSAVYLCATNKQGTNTEAFFGQGTRLTVV.

This chain links TRBV5-1 with TRBJ2-3, with D unresolved. CDR3 size: 14 residues. Trimming cost V 1 base and J 4 bases, with 10 bases left between them. CDR1 and CDR2 from the germline V gene are SGHRS and YFSETQ. CDR3 region: CASSLNSFPDTQYF. The CDR3 bases are TGCGCCAGCAGCTTGAACAGTTTCCCAGATACGCAGTATTTT.

This clone has just one count. The chain is built from TRBV4-2 and TRBJ2-2; D gene uncertain. The CDR3 is 13 amino acids. V was cut by 1 base and J by 7 bases, with 7 bases left in between. From germline, CDR1 is LGHNA and CDR2 YNFKEQ. In DNA, the CDR3 is TGTGCCAGCAGCCAAGTCGGCGTCGGGGAGCTGTTTTTT. As protein: CASSQVGVGELFF.

The genes are TRBV28 and TRBJ2-3, with D possibly TRBD2 on 6 matching bases. The CDR3 runs 21 residues. Germline V gene lookup returns CDR1 MDHEN and CDR2 SYDVKM. Trimming stripped 6 bases from V and 0 bases from J, with 31 bases between. The CDR3 region has the DNA TGTGCCAGCAGCCTTCCGAGGGGCCGGGGGTCACTATTTGCCAGCACAGATACGCAGTATTTT. Amino acid sequence: CASSLPRGRGSLFASTDTQYF.

The genes are TRBV10-3 and TRBJ2-3; the D gene is possibly TRBD2 (7 bases). Germline assignment: CDR1 ENHRY and CDR2 SYGVKD. Between the trimmed V and J ends, which lost 4 bases and 6 bases, there was a span of 11 bases. The CDR3 contains 13 residues. This CDR3 reads CAISVGGGDTQYF. The CDR3 DNA reads as TGTGCCATCAGTGTCGGCGGGGGCGATACGCAGTATTTT.

The V and J genes are TRBV19 and TRBJ1-1; D is perhaps TRBD1 (5 bases). V lost 8 bases and J lost 0, with 16 bases in between. Germline V gene data show CDR1 as LNHDA and CDR2 as SQIVND (reference sequence). The length of the CDR3 is 15 residues. The CDR3 spells CASCPAGRVNTEAFF. Written as DNA, the CDR3 is TGTGCCAGTTGCCCCGCGGGCAGGGTGAACACTGAAGCTTTCTTT.

The chain uses TRBV7-3 and TRBJ2-5; TRBD1 agrees at 9 bases. V trimming: 0 bases; J trimming: 5 bases; junction bases outside the gene matches: 4. The CDR3 covers 15 residues. In germline, CDR1 is SGHTA, CDR2 FQGTGA. DNA for the CDR3: TGTGCCAGCAGCTTAACGGGGACAGGGAGGGAGACCCAGTACTTC. It is translated as CASSLTGTGRETQYF.

This clone was seen only a few times. The rearrangement joins TRBV9 to TRBJ2-5; TRBD2 aligns across 10 bases. J lost 4 bases, V lost 0 bases, and 6 bases had no gene match. The CDR3 has 16 residues. Germline CDR1 and CDR2: SGDLS and YYNGEE. CDR3 residues: CASSVGSSGGSETQYF. The CDR3 nucleotides read TGTGCCAGCAGCGTAGGGTCTAGCGGGGGTTCAGAGACCCAGTACTTC.

The J gene is TRBJ1-5, the V gene TRBV6-2 or TRBV6-3; 7 bases are a match to TRBD1. The junction had 5 bases not matched to a gene; V was cut back by 0 bases and J by 6 bases. The CDR3 contains 15 residues. The germline V gene encodes CDR1 MNHEY and CDR2 SVGEGT. The CDR3 spells CASSYSGGAGQPQHF. CDR3 sequence (DNA): TGTGCCAGCAGTTACTCAGGGGGCGCGGGTCAGCCCCAGCATTTT.

The rearrangement joins TRBV4-2 to TRBJ1-5; D call uncertain. CDR3 length: 17 residues. Germline loops: CDR1 LGHNA, CDR2 YNFKEQ. Trimming shortened V by 1 base and J by 2 bases, and 15 bases separated the two germline ends. In DNA, the CDR3 is TGTGCCAGCAGCCAAGGCGGAGGTCGACACCGCAATCAGCCCCAGCATTTT. Translation gives CASSQGGGRHRNQPQHF.

This clone was seen once. The chain recombines TRBV3-1 (or the pseudogene TRBV3-2) with TRBJ1-1, with a weak D call TRBD1 (5 bases). The CDR3 has 15 residues. CDR1 and CDR2 from the germline V gene are LGHDT and YNNKEL (reference sequence). Trimming took off 4 bases at V and 1 base at J, with 13 bases between the two ends. CDR3 bases: TGTGCCAGCAGCCCTAGACAGATAAAGAACACTGAAGCTTTCTTT. Amino acids: CASSPRQIKNTEAFF.